The 5 T cell receptor beta chains given below trace back to one sample, sequenced in a study of blood T cells in healthy people across ages. Using a J-beta primer mix together with a sample-barcoded 5' primer, a second PCR was run for roughly 6 to 11 cycles. From the 5' RACE reads, TCRdb called clonotypes with MiXCR, one entry per CDR3 protein. The sample consists of more than 1 million distinct CDR3 sequences, roughly 45% of them appearing once. The sequencing input was blood. The receptors originated from a woman aged 55-75 years in good health.

Only a few counts were recorded for this clonotype. This chain uses TRBV6-2 or TRBV6-3 with TRBJ2-7, with TRBD2 matching over 13 bases. With V trimmed by 6 bases and J by 2 bases, 16 bases remained unmatched. Germline CDR1 reads MNHEY; CDR2 reads SVGEGT. The CDR3 spans 19 residues. CDR3 residues: CASSDTRPGLAGFPYEQYF. In nucleotides, the CDR3 is TGTGCCAGCAGCGACACACGGCCGGGACTAGCGGGATTCCCCTACGAGCAGTACTTC.

The chain uses TRBV7-2 and TRBJ2-3; a possible D gene is TRBD2 (7 bases). The CDR3 has 17 amino acids. The V gene's germline CDR1 is SGHTA and CDR2 FQGNSA. V was cut by 5 bases and J by 2 bases, with 20 bases left in between. In DNA form, the CDR3 reads TGTGCCAGCAGCCGCGGGCAAGGCGGGGGCGCCACAGATACGCAGTATTTT. Its protein is CASSRGQGGGATDTQYF.

This sequence joins TRBV10-3 and TRBJ1-4; no clear D gene. Germline V gene lookup returns CDR1 ENHRY and CDR2 SYGVKD. The CDR3 is made up of 13 amino acids. With 2 bases removed from V and 7 bases from J, the gap between germline ends came to 8 bases. This CDR3 is CAISERYGEKLFF. The CDR3 DNA reads TGTGCCATCAGTGAGCGCTACGGTGAAAAACTGTTTTTT.

This sequence joins TRBV28 and TRBJ1-5, with D tentatively TRBD1 (6 bases). Looked up from germline, CDR1 is MDHEN and CDR2 is SYDVKM. The CDR3 has 16 residues. Trimming pared 4 bases from V and 3 bases from J, leaving 16 bases between. The CDR3 here is CASSSGAGPPNQPQHF. CDR3 coding DNA: TGTGCCAGCAGTTCGGGGGCAGGGCCGCCCAATCAGCCCCAGCATTTT.

The chain links TRBV30 to TRBJ2-2, with D uncertain. Trimming shortened V by 0 bases and J by 5 bases, and 7 bases separated the two germline ends. Germline CDR1 is GTSNPN and CDR2 is SVGIG (reference sequence). The CDR3 loop spans 13 amino acids. This CDR3 reads CAWSVGWTGELFF. The CDR3 DNA reads as TGTGCCTGGAGTGTAGGTTGGACCGGGGAGCTGTTTTTT.